The T cell receptor (beta chain) under discussion was sequenced for a study of cytomegalovirus exposure and HLA in healthy donors. There are 14 residues in the CDR3. Germline loops: CDR1 KGHSH, CDR2 LQKENI. Deletions cut 7 bases from V and 7 bases from J, with 17 bases between. PCR involved 60 Vbeta and 13 Jbeta primers. Clones were read by immunoSEQ multiplex PCR, and TCRdb kept only the in-frame ones, dropping some. The sample consists of under 200,000 clones, approximately 84% of them appearing once. The V and J genes are TRBV18 and TRBJ2-1; possibly TRBD2 for D (5 bases). The sequence was obtained from a woman aged 30 to 39 in good health and CMV-seropositive. Sequencing was carried out using PBMCs. DNA of the CDR3: TGTGCCAGCTGGGGAGTGCCTCTGAGGAATGAGCAGTTCTTC. The encoded protein is CASWGVPLRNEQFF.